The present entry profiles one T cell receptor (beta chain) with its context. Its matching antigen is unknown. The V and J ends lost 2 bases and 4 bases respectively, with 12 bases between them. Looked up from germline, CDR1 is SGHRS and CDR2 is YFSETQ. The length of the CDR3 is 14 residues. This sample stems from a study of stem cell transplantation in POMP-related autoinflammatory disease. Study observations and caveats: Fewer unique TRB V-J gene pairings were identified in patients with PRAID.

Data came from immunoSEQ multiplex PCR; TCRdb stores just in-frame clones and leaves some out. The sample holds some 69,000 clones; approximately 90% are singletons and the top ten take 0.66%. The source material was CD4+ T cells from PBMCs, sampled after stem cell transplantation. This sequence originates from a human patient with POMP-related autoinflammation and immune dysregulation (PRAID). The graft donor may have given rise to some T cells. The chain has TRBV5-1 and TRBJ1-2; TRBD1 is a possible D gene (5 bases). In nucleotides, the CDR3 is TGCGCCAGCAGCTTCGGAAGGGGCGGCTATGGCTACACCTTC. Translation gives CASSFGRGGYGYTF.